Included here is one T cell receptor (beta chain) sequence, with context. What it binds is unknown. The entry originates in a study of OX40 agonist ivuxolimab in advanced cancers. Study details: Averaging roughly 60 years in age, with a range of about 23 to 85, the cohort was about 83% male. Study results and caveats: Clonal expansion from baseline to week 6 occurred in both CD4+ and CD8+ T cells. With doses of 0.1-3.0 mg/kg, partial responders showed among the lowest clonal expansion.

Germline-derived CDR1 and CDR2 are SEHNR and FQNEAQ (reference sequence). Deletions cut 1 base from V and 9 bases from J, with 13 bases between. There are 14 residues in the CDR3. Data came from immunoSEQ multiplex PCR; TCRdb stores just in-frame clones and leaves some out. The sample gives about 73,000 clones, around 90% of which show up once; approximately 0.55% is in the top ten. The specimen comprised CD4+ or CD8+ T cells sorted from blood, sampled in a trial of the OX40 agonist ivuxolimab. The chain joins TRBV7-9 to TRBJ2-1, with D perhaps TRBD2 (5 bases). This clonotype originated in an adult with an advanced solid tumor such as melanoma, head and neck, liver or kidney cancer. CDR3 in DNA: TGTGCCAGCAGCTTAGTATCTAGCATCGGTGAGCAGTTCTTC. This gives the protein CASSLVSSIGEQFF.